What follows are 28 T cell receptor beta chains derived from one specimen sequenced in a study of blood T cell repertoires in COVID-19. Repertoires were generated with immunoSEQ multiplex PCR, while TCRdb's copy carries only in-frame clones and drops some. The sample lists approximately 250,000 clones; 70% to 85% were seen once. Sequencing was done on a sample of peripheral blood. The receptors stem from a woman between 40 and 50 years old who had recovered from COVID-19.

This clone was seen only once. This sequence joins TRBV19 and TRBJ1-2; possible D gene TRBD1, 6 bases. Germline V gene lookup returns CDR1 LNHDA and CDR2 SQIVND (reference sequence). CDR3 size: 13 residues. V lost 3 bases and J 4 bases, leaving 9 bases between the germline ends. The CDR3 DNA is TGTGCCAGTAGTATTGGGGGCGCCTATGGCTACACCTTC. Residues: CASSIGGAYGYTF. The complete variable domain, with remaining parts taken from reference TRBV19 and TRBJ1-2, reads DGGITQSPKYLFRKEGQNVTLSCEQNLNHDAMYWYRQDPGQGLRLIYYSQIVNDFQKGDIAEGYSVSREKKESFPLTVTSAQKNPTAFYLCASSIGGAYGYTFGSGTRLTVV.

The chain links TRBV10-3 to TRBJ1-4, with D possibly TRBD1 on 5 matching bases. The length of the CDR3 is 16 residues. CDR1 and CDR2 from the germline V gene are ENHRY and SYGVKD. With 0 bases removed from V and 6 bases from J, the gap between germline ends came to 14 bases. CDR3 DNA sequence: TGTGCCATCAGTGAGTCGATTTTGAGACAGTATGAAAAACTGTTTTTT. The encoded protein is CAISESILRQYEKLFF.

The V call is TRBV30, the J call TRBJ1-4, with TRBD1 matching 7 bases. The germline gives CDR1 GTSNPN, CDR2 SVGIG (reference sequence). J gave up 8 bases and V 3 bases, and 6 bases lay outside the gene matches. The CDR3 covers 13 residues. CDR3: CAWRRGGQEKLFF. In nucleotides, the CDR3 is TGTGCCTGGAGACGAGGGGGCCAGGAAAAACTGTTTTTT.

This clone was seen a few times. V usage is TRBV27 and J usage is TRBJ1-5; D ambiguous. Between the trimmed V and J ends, which lost 6 bases and 6 bases, there was a span of 12 bases. The CDR3 totals 13 residues. In germline, CDR1 is MNHEY, CDR2 SMNVEV (reference sequence). The CDR3 DNA sequence: TGTGCCAGCAGCACGGGAGCGACTCAGCCCCAGCATTTT. Translation: CASSTGATQPQHF.

This clone was observed once. This sequence joins TRBV9 and TRBJ2-5; tentative D call: TRBD1 (5 bases). CDR3 length: 14 amino acids. V was pared by 2 bases and J by 2 bases, with 10 bases between. Germline CDR1 SGDLS, CDR2 YYNGEE. In nucleotides, the CDR3 is TGTGCCAGCAGCGTTACAGGTCGTCAAGAGACCCAGTACTTC. It codes for CASSVTGRQETQYF.

The chain joins TRBV10-3 to TRBJ2-7; 7 nucleotides match TRBD1. The trim removed 6 bases at V and 2 bases at J, leaving 16 bases unmatched. Germline assignment: CDR1 ENHRY and CDR2 SYGVKD. CDR3 length: 17 residues. The CDR3: CAIRTYGQGTATYEQYF. The CDR3 DNA follows: TGTGCCATCAGAACCTACGGACAAGGGACAGCAACCTACGAGCAGTACTTC.

The chain carries TRBV27 and TRBJ1-6, with D maybe TRBD1 (5 bases). The V gene's germline CDR1 is MNHEY and CDR2 SMNVEV (reference sequence). V lost 2 bases, J lost 9 bases, and 14 bases lay in between. The CDR3 has 15 residues. CDR3 sequence: CASSLIVAGFSPLHF. The CDR3 DNA follows: TGTGCCAGCAGTTTAATCGTGGCAGGGTTTTCACCCCTCCACTTT.

This sequence joins TRBV27 and TRBJ2-7, with a tentative D call TRBD1 (6 bases). The CDR3 sequence is 14 residues long. With 7 bases removed from V and 1 base from J, the gap between germline ends came to 14 bases. Looked up from germline, CDR1 is MNHEY and CDR2 is SMNVEV (reference sequence). The CDR3 protein is CASNPTGFSYEQYF. DNA of the CDR3: TGTGCCAGCAACCCCACAGGGTTTTCCTACGAGCAGTACTTC.

The chain uses TRBV6-5 and TRBJ1-2; D unclear. V was trimmed by 4 bases and J by 6 bases, leaving 15 bases between them. The CDR3 has 14 amino acids. Germline-derived CDR1 and CDR2 are MNHEY and SVGAGI. CDR3 residues: CASSFRGGFDGYTF. For the CDR3, the DNA is TGTGCCAGCAGTTTTCGGGGTGGGTTCGATGGCTACACCTTC.

The chain links TRBV19 to TRBJ2-5; 9 positions match TRBD1. Germline V CDR1 and CDR2: LNHDA, SQIVND (reference sequence). J gave up 5 bases and V 4 bases, and 2 bases lay outside the gene matches. The CDR3 runs 13 residues. This CDR3 is CASSRQGGETQYF. For the CDR3, the DNA is TGTGCCAGTAGTAGACAGGGGGGGGAGACCCAGTACTTC.

This clone was counted between two and nine times. The V and J genes are TRBV5-6 and TRBJ1-2; possibly TRBD1 for D (6 bases). Germline V gives CDR1 SGHDT, CDR2 YYEEEE. This CDR3 region has 12 residues. Trimming removed 4 bases from V and 8 bases from J, with 12 bases in between. In DNA form, the CDR3 reads TGTGCCAGCAGCCCCGCAGGGGTCGGCTACACCTTC. It codes for CASSPAGVGYTF.

The rearrangement uses TRBV6-6 and TRBJ1-1, with D tentatively TRBD1 (5 bases). The CDR3 is made up of 14 amino acids. Germline V gene sequence: CDR1 MNHNY, CDR2 SVGAGI (reference sequence). Trimming removed 7 bases at V and 5 bases at J, with 17 bases between. The DNA for the CDR3 is TGTGCCAGCACCTTAATCGACAGAAATACTGAAGCTTTCTTT. It is translated as CASTLIDRNTEAFF.

The chain is built from TRBV5-4 and TRBJ2-7; tentative D call: TRBD1 (6 bases). This CDR3 has 15 amino acids. The germline V gene encodes CDR1 SGHNT and CDR2 YYREEE (reference sequence). Trimming removed 1 base from V and 0 bases from J, with 11 bases in between. The CDR3 loop reads CASSLTGISSYEQYF. DNA of the CDR3: TGTGCCAGCAGCTTGACAGGGATTAGCTCCTACGAGCAGTACTTC.

This sequence joins TRBV3-1 (or the pseudogene TRBV3-2) and TRBJ2-3, with 9 bases identical to TRBD2. V was clipped by 8 bases and J by 6 bases; unmatched bases: 12. The germline V gene encodes CDR1 LGHDT and CDR2 YNNKEL (reference sequence). The CDR3 is 15 amino acids. The CDR3 protein is CASRLAGTPADTQYF. Here the CDR3 DNA reads TGTGCCAGCCGCCTAGCGGGGACCCCAGCGGATACGCAGTATTTT.

The chain employs TRBV5-1 and TRBJ2-7; no clear D. The CDR3 runs 16 residues. V dropped 5 bases and J dropped 0 bases, with 18 bases sitting between them. From germline, CDR1 is SGHRS and CDR2 YFSETQ. The DNA for the CDR3 is TGCGCCAGCAGATTGTTGCCTCTCTCGAGCTCCTACGAGCAGTACTTC. Translation gives CASRLLPLSSSYEQYF.

The chain couples TRBV13 to TRBJ1-1; 7 bases are shared with TRBD1. After removal of 6 bases from V and 3 bases from J, the junction contained 7 bases not matched to a gene. The CDR3 contains 14 residues. Germline-derived CDR1 and CDR2 are PRHDT and FYEKMQ (reference sequence). Written as DNA, the CDR3 is TGTGCCAGCAGAGGACAGGACGGATACACTGAAGCTTTCTTT. Translation: CASRGQDGYTEAFF.

This clone has only a few counts. The gene calls are TRBV28 and TRBJ1-5; possibly TRBD1 for D (6 bases). Germline V gene sequence: CDR1 MDHEN, CDR2 SYDVKM. V was pared by 6 bases and J by 9 bases, with 15 bases between. The CDR3 contains 13 residues. Here the CDR3 DNA reads TGTGCCAGCAGCCTTAACAGGGAGCGGCCCCAGCATTTT. The encoded protein is CASSLNRERPQHF. Full variable domain (outside the CDR3, taken from reference TRBV28 and TRBJ1-5): DVKVTQSSRYLVKRTGEKVFLECVQDMDHENMFWYRQDPGLGLRLIYFSYDVKMKEKGDIPEGYSVSREKKERFSLILESASTNQTSMYLCASSLNRERPQHFGDGTRLSIL.

The chain couples TRBV5-1 to TRBJ2-7; D perhaps matches TRBD1 (5 bases). The CDR3 length is 15 residues. Germline V gives CDR1 SGHRS, CDR2 YFSETQ. V was cut by 0 bases and J by 2 bases, with 12 bases left in between. The CDR3 loop is CASSLADNRAYEQYF. As DNA, the CDR3 is TGCGCCAGCAGCTTGGCGGACAATCGGGCCTACGAGCAGTACTTC. Variable domain in full (rest from reference TRBV5-1 and TRBJ2-7): KAGVTQTPRYLIKTRGQQVTLSCSPISGHRSVSWYQQTPGQGLQFLFEYFSETQRNKGNFPGRFSGRQFSNSRSEMNVSTLELGDSALYLCASSLADNRAYEQYFGPGTRLTVT.

The CDR3 DNA reads TGTGCCAGCAGTTTACTCCAGGGAAACACCATATATTTT. As protein: CASSLLQGNTIYF. V is TRBV27 and J is TRBJ1-3, with D unresolved. V gave up 2 bases and J gave up 4 bases, with 6 bases separating them. The CDR3 has 13 residues. Per germline, CDR1 MNHEY and CDR2 SMNVEV (reference sequence).

This clone was found a few times. This sequence joins TRBV7-9 and TRBJ1-6; D ambiguous. V dropped 6 bases and J dropped 9 bases, with 12 bases sitting between them. This CDR3 spans 13 amino acids. CDR1 SEHNR and CDR2 FQNEAQ come from the germline V gene (reference sequence). CDR3 DNA sequence: TGTGCCAGCAGGGGCCAGGCGGGTTCACCCCTCCACTTT. Translation gives CASRGQAGSPLHF.

This chain uses TRBV5-5 with TRBJ1-3; D call uncertain. The germline V gene encodes CDR1 SGHKS and CDR2 YYEKEE (reference sequence). The CDR3 has 16 amino acids. V lost 1 base to trimming and J lost 8 bases, with 19 bases between them. The CDR3 DNA is TGTGCCAGCAGCTTGACCGTGACCCCTGTAACAGACACCATATATTTT. Amino acids: CASSLTVTPVTDTIYF.

The rearrangement uses TRBV7-2 and TRBJ2-2; TRBD2 matches at 8 bases. The J segment lost 5 bases and the V segment lost 6 bases, leaving 8 bases of the junction unmatched. This CDR3 has 15 residues. Germline CDR1 SGHTA, CDR2 FQGNSA. The CDR3 DNA reads TGTGCCAGCAGTCCCGGGGGGGATGGGACCGGGGAGCTGTTTTTT. Translated, it gives CASSPGGDGTGELFF.

V usage is TRBV2 and J usage is TRBJ2-5; tentatively, D is TRBD2 (6 bases). From germline, CDR1 is SNHLY and CDR2 FYNNEI. The CDR3 extends over 15 amino acids. Trimming shortened V by 7 bases and J by 2 bases, and 17 bases separated the two germline ends. The CDR3 DNA reads TGTGCCAGCACGCCGCGAGGGACTTTTCAAGAGACCCAGTACTTC. Translation: CASTPRGTFQETQYF.

V usage is TRBV5-4 and J usage is TRBJ2-3; D might be TRBD2 (5 bases). The V gene lost 3 bases and the J gene lost 0 bases, with 11 bases spanning the gap. Germline V gene sequence: CDR1 SGHNT, CDR2 YYREEE (reference sequence). The CDR3 runs 15 residues. CDR3 sequence (DNA): TGTGCCAGCAGCTCGCCCGAGGGTAGCACAGATACGCAGTATTTT. Protein: CASSSPEGSTDTQYF.

The chain carries TRBV6-5 and TRBJ2-1; 8 positions agree with TRBD1. In germline, CDR1 is MNHEY, CDR2 SVGAGI. The CDR3 runs to 13 residues. V trimming: 8 bases; J trimming: 2 bases; junction bases outside the gene matches: 2. The CDR3 region has the DNA TGTGCCAGCTCACAGGGGGCCTACAATGAGCAGTTCTTC. Translated, it gives CASSQGAYNEQFF.

This chain uses TRBV6-5 with TRBJ1-2; 7 nucleotides agree with TRBD1. The V and J ends lost 5 bases and 4 bases, in that order; junction bases with no gene match: 10. The CDR3 runs 15 residues. Germline lookup yields CDR1 MNHEY and CDR2 SVGAGI. The CDR3 here is CASSPRQGFGYGYTF. The CDR3, as DNA: TGTGCCAGCAGTCCGAGACAGGGATTCGGCTATGGCTACACCTTC.

This chain connects TRBV30 to TRBJ2-5; 12 nucleotides align to TRBD1. Germline trimming cut 6 bases from V and 5 bases from J; bases unmatched to any gene: 10. This CDR3 spans 15 amino acids. Germline V lookup: CDR1 GTSNPN, CDR2 SVGIG (reference sequence). The CDR3 bases are TGTGCCTGCTTACCGGGACAGGGGGCGCAGGAGACCCAGTACTTC. It yields the protein CACLPGQGAQETQYF.

The chain carries TRBV7-2 and TRBJ1-2, with D possibly being TRBD1 (5 bases). V lost 1 base and J 4 bases, leaving 10 bases between the germline ends. Germline-derived CDR1 and CDR2 are SGHTA and FQGNSA. CDR3 length equals 14 residues. DNA for the CDR3: TGTGCCAGCAGCTTAGTAACAGGCTTCTATGGCTACACCTTC. Protein sequence: CASSLVTGFYGYTF.